This entry lists 4 T cell receptor beta chains sequenced from one sample in a study of CD8+CD57+ T cells in acquired aplastic anemia. Profiling of TCR beta VDJ combinations and CDR3 sequences used genomic DNA as template. TCRdb ran MiXCR on the reads and lists one entry per CDR3 protein. The sample includes 150,000 to 200,000 distinct CDR3 sequences, roughly 43% of them seen just once. In patients chosen for sequencing, flow cytometry had shown CD8+CD57+ cell expansion. Sequenced: sorted CD4+, CD8+, or CD8+CD57+ T cells (not recorded which) from PBMCs. All receptors come from a human donor with aplastic anemia.

This clonotype was seen at least ten times. The J gene is TRBJ2-6, the V gene TRBV2; D is undetermined. The CDR3 spans 16 residues. CDR1 is SNHLY, CDR2 FYNNEI, per germline. V was trimmed by 2 bases and J by 4 bases, leaving 12 bases between them. CDR3 loop: CASSERHSSGANVLTF. CDR3 bases: TGTGCCAGCAGTGAACGGCACAGCTCCGGGGCCAACGTCCTGACTTTC.

This clonotype was found many times. The gene calls are TRBV20-1 and TRBJ2-3, with TRBD2 identical over 8 bases. The CDR3 is 14 residues long. Germline-derived CDR1 and CDR2 are DFQATT and SNEGSKA (reference sequence). J gave up 2 bases and V 3 bases, and 4 bases lay outside the gene matches. The CDR3 loop reads CSASAGGFTDTQYF. Written as DNA, the CDR3 is TGCAGTGCTAGTGCGGGGGGTTTCACAGATACGCAGTATTTT.

This clonotype was counted once. V is TRBV11-1 and J is TRBJ2-1; D unresolved. The CDR3 is 15 amino acids. Germline lookup yields CDR1 SGHAT and CDR2 FQDESV (reference sequence). V was shortened by 5 bases and J by 5 bases, with 16 bases between the two germline ends. The CDR3 reads CASSPPGQGHNEQFF. CDR3 sequence (DNA): TGTGCCAGCAGCCCTCCGGGCCAAGGCCACAATGAGCAGTTCTTC. The complete variable domain, with remaining parts taken from reference TRBV11-1 and TRBJ2-1, reads EAEVAQSPRYKITEKSQAVAFWCDPISGHATLYWYRQILGQGPELLVQFQDESVVDDSQLPKDRFSAERLKGVDSTLKIQPAELGDSAMYLCASSPPGQGHNEQFFGPGTRLTVL.

The chain links TRBV7-9 to TRBJ1-4; TRBD1 might be the D (5 bases). Trimming pared 3 bases from V and 6 bases from J, leaving 5 bases between. CDR1 is SEHNR and CDR2 is FQNEAQ in the germline V gene (reference sequence). This CDR3 has 12 residues. The CDR3 DNA follows: TGTGCCAGCAGCTTGGGGGATGAAAAACTGTTTTTT. Translating gives CASSLGDEKLFF.